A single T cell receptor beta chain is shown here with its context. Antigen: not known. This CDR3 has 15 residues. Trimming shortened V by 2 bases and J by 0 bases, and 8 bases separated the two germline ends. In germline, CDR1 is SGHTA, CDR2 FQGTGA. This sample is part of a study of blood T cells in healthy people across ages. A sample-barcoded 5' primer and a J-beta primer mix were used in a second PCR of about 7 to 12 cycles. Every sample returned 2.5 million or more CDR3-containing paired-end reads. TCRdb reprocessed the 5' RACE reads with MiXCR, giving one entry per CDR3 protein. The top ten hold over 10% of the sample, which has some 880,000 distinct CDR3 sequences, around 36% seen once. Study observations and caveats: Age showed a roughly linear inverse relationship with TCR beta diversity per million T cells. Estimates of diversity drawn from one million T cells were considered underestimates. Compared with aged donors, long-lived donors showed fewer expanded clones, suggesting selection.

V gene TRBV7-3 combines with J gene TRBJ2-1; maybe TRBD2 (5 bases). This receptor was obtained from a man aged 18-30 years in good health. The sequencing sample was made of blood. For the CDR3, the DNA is TGTGCCAGCAGCTTATACGGGGACTCCTACAATGAGCAGTTCTTC. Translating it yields CASSLYGDSYNEQFF.